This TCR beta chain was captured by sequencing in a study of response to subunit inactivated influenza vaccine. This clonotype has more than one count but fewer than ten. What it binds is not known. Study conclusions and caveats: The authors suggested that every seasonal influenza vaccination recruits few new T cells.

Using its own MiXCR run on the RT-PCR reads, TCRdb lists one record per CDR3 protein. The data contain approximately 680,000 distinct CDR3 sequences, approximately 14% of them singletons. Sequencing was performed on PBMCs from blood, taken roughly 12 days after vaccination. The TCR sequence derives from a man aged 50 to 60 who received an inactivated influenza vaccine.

In nucleotides, the CDR3 is TGTGCCAGCAGCGTAGAGACAGCGAACACCGGGGAGCTGTTTTTT. Translated, it gives CASSVETANTGELFF. The V and J genes are TRBV9 and TRBJ2-2; D might be TRBD1 (5 bases). The CDR3 loop spans 15 amino acids. Between the trimmed V and J ends, which lost 0 bases and 0 bases, there was a span of 6 bases. CDR1 SGDLS and CDR2 YYNGEE come from the germline V gene.